This TCR beta chain was recorded in a study of T cells in women clearing cervical HPV infection. Study background: No precancer developed; the control's incident HPV16 infection cleared within 12 months. Cases' blood sampling followed lesion detection by median about 21 weeks (90 to 200).

This CDR3 has 12 amino acids. Germline V gene lookup returns CDR1 DFQATT and CDR2 SNEGSKA (reference sequence). Study observations and caveats: TRBV6-7 abundance was lower in cases than controls (around 0.11% versus 0.15%).

With regard to this clone: Its antigen is not known. The read comes to an end 3 residues before the CDR3 does, leaving the germline J gene to fill in the end.

TCRdb's table, derived via immunoSEQ multiplex PCR, lists solely in-frame clones and lacks some. Recorded here are tens of thousands of clones; the top ten clones represent 5% to 6.5%. V gene TRBV20-1 combines with J gene TRBJ1-2, with D perhaps matching TRBD1 (6 bases). Material: blood buffy coat. The sequence came from a woman between 18 and 70 years old with a cervical HPV16 infection that either progressed to CIN3+ or cleared (not recorded which). This CDR3 reads CSARDPTGLYTF. The sequenced CDR3 bases are TGCAGTGCTAGAGACCCGACAGGTCTC.